This is a list of T cell receptor beta chains from one sample in a study of blood T cell repertoires in COVID-19. Libraries were prepared by immunoSEQ multiplex PCR; TCRdb keeps only in-frame clonotypes and omits some of them. The table includes a few hundred thousand clones, 80% to 95% detected once. Sample: PBMCs or T cells enriched from blood (not recorded which). The receptors shown here come from a woman in her forties who had been exposed to COVID-19. CDR3s include the opening cysteine and the closing phenylalanine or tryptophan. Each record gives: D gene, clone size, J gene, V gene, CDR3 length, CDR3 protein, CDR3 DNA. The D gene is left open where the match is weak. A clone size is listed for some rows: how often the clone was seen (once, few, many), or a class if it is expanded.

D: TRBD2
size: .
J: TRBJ2-1
V: TRBV15
length: 20
CDR3: CATSRGSGTSGGAFYNEQFF
DNA: TGTGCCACCAGCAGGGGTTCCGGGACTAGCGGGGGGGCCTTCTACAATGAGCAGTTCTTC

D: .
size: once
J: TRBJ1-5
V: TRBV7-2
length: 14
CDR3: CASSLAGSGQPQHF
DNA: TGTGCCAGCAGCTTAGCCGGTTCGGGACAGCCCCAGCATTTT

D: TRBD2
size: .
J: TRBJ2-2
V: TRBV9
length: 18
CDR3: CASSVGTSGEKTTGELFF
DNA: TGTGCCAGCAGCGTCGGGACTAGCGGGGAGAAAACCACCGGGGAGCTGTTTTTT

D: TRBD2
size: .
J: TRBJ2-7
V: TRBV5-1
length: 16
CDR3: CASSLAPTSGRSEQYF
DNA: TGCGCCAGCAGCTTGGCTCCGACTAGCGGGAGAAGCGAGCAGTACTTC

D: .
size: few
J: TRBJ1-2
V: TRBV5-4
length: 15
CDR3: CASSSSHAGTYGYTF
DNA: TGTGCCAGCAGCTCGTCCCACGCGGGGACCTATGGCTACACCTTC

D: TRBD2
size: .
J: TRBJ2-1
V: TRBV2
length: 14
CDR3: CASRAAGGVNEQFF
DNA: TGTGCCAGCAGGGCTGCGGGGGGGGTAAATGAGCAGTTCTTC

D: .
size: .
J: TRBJ1-2
V: TRBV6-5
length: 16
CDR3: CASSYRPTGDAYGYTF
DNA: TGTGCCAGCAGTTACCGACCGACAGGAGACGCGTATGGCTACACCTTC

D: TRBD1
size: once
J: TRBJ2-4
V: TRBV6-2/TRBV6-3
length: 17
CDR3: CASSYLGTGLQKNIQYF
DNA: TGTGCCAGCAGTTACCTCGGGACAGGTCTTCAAAAAAACATTCAGTACTTC

D: TRBD1
size: .
J: TRBJ2-3
V: TRBV20-1
length: 14
CDR3: CSASQGVTTDTQYF
DNA: TGCAGTGCTAGTCAGGGGGTCACCACAGATACGCAGTATTTT

D: .
size: .
J: TRBJ2-3
V: TRBV2
length: 14
CDR3: CASSTYPSTDTQYF
DNA: TGTGCCAGCTCTACTTACCCTAGCACAGATACGCAGTATTTT

D: TRBD2
size: .
J: TRBJ2-1
V: TRBV7-8
length: 15
CDR3: CASSFSGGPSNEQFF
DNA: TGTGCCAGCAGCTTTAGCGGGGGACCGAGTAATGAGCAGTTCTTC

D: TRBD1
size: .
J: TRBJ1-2
V: TRBV7-9
length: 13
CDR3: CASSVGQGYGYTF
DNA: TGTGCCAGCAGCGTGGGACAGGGGTATGGCTACACCTTC

D: TRBD2
size: few
J: TRBJ2-1
V: TRBV27
length: 15
CDR3: CASRPRLAADNEQFF
DNA: TGTGCCAGCAGGCCTAGACTAGCGGCTGACAATGAGCAGTTCTTC